This T cell receptor (beta chain) was sequenced during a study of CD8 T cells in ankylosing spondylitis. MiXCR was run by TCRdb on the 5' RACE reads, yielding one entry per CDR3 protein. In the table there are 350,000 to 450,000 distinct CDR3 sequences, 20% to 25% of which are singletons. The CDR3 is 14 residues long. V lost 0 bases to trimming and J lost 3 bases, with 7 bases between them. Germline CDR1 SGDLS, CDR2 YYNGEE. The clonotype was recovered from a male donor with ankylosing spondylitis or in good health (not recorded which). The sample taken for sequencing was blood, either unsorted or a sorted T cell fraction (not recorded which). This chain links TRBV9 with TRBJ1-5; maybe TRBD1 (5 bases). CDR3 loop: CASSVEQDNQPQHF. The DNA of the CDR3 is TGTGCCAGCAGCGTAGAACAGGACAATCAGCCCCAGCATTTT.